This T cell receptor (beta chain) was recorded in a study of blood T cells in healthy people across ages. On this clonotype: Its antigen is as yet unknown.

A second PCR, run for 7 to 11 cycles, used a sample-barcoded 5' primer plus a J-beta primer mix. Every cDNA was tagged by a template-switch adaptor with 12 random nucleotides. One entry per CDR3 protein results from TCRdb running MiXCR on the 5' RACE reads. This sample yields 550,000 to 700,000 distinct CDR3 sequences, of which approximately 25% are seen a single time; roughly 20% belongs to the top ten. CDR1 is LGHNT and CDR2 is FRNRAP in the germline V gene. The CDR3 spans 14 residues. V lost 0 bases and J 6 bases, leaving 10 bases between the germline ends. Study conclusions and caveats: Unsorted PBMC input precluded a conclusive naive versus antigen-experienced comparison.

Sequencing was carried out using blood. The source is a woman between 65 and 79 years old in good health. This chain joins TRBV12-5 and TRBJ2-3; no firm D call. Here the CDR3 reads CASGLVQLADTQYF. Written as DNA, the CDR3 is TGTGCTAGTGGTTTGGTACAGCTCGCGGATACGCAGTATTTT.